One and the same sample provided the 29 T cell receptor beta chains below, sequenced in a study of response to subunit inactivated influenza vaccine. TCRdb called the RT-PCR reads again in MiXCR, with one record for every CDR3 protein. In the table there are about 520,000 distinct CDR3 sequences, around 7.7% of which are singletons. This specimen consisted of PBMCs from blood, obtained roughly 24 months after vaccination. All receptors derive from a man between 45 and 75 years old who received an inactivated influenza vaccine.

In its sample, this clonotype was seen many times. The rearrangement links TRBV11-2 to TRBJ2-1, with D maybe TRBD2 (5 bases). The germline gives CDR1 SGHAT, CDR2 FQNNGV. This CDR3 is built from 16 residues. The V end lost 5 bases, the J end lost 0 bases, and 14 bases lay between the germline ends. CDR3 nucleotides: TGTGCCAGCAGCAAGAGGGTGGATAGCTCCTACAATGAGCAGTTCTTC. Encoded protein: CASSKRVDSSYNEQFF.

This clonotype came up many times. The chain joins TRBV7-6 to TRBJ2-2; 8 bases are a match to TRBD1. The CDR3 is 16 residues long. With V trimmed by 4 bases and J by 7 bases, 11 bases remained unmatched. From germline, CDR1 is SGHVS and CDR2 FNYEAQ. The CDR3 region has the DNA TGTGCCAGCAGCTCTCGGACAGGGCCTCAACACGGGGAGCTGTTTTTT. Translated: CASSSRTGPQHGELFF. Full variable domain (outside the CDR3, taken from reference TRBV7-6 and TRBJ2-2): GAGVSQSPRYKVTKRGQDVALRCDPISGHVSLYWYRQALGQGPEFLTYFNYEAQQDKSGLPNDRFSAERPEGSISTLTIQRTEQRDSAMYRCASSSRTGPQHGELFFGEGSRLTVL.

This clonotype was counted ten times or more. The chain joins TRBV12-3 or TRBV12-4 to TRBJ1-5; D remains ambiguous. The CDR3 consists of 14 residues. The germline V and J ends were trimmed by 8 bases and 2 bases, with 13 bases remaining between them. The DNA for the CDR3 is TGTGCCAGCGCGAACGGCTGGGGCAATCAGCCCCAGCATTTT. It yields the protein CASANGWGNQPQHF.

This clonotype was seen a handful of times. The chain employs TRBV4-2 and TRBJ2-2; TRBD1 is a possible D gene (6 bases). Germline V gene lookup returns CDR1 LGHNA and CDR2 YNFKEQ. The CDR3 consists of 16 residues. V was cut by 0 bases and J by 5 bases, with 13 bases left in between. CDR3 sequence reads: CASSQDPSGQTGELFF. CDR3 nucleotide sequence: TGTGCCAGCAGCCAAGATCCCTCAGGACAGACCGGGGAGCTGTTTTTT.

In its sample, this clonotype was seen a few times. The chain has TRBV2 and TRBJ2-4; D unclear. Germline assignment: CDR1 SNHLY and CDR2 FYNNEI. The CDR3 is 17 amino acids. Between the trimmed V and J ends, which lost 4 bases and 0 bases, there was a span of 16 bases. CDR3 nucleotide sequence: TGTGCCAGCAGTGTGGGTGGCGGAAGATTAGCCAAAAACATTCAGTACTTC. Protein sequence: CASSVGGGRLAKNIQYF.

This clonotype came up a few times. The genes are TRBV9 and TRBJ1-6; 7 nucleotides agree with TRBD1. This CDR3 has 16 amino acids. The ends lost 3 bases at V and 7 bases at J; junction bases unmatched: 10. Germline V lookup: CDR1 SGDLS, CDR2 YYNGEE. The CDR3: CASSDTGAWSNSPLHF. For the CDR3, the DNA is TGTGCCAGCAGCGATACAGGGGCATGGTCAAATTCACCCCTCCACTTT.

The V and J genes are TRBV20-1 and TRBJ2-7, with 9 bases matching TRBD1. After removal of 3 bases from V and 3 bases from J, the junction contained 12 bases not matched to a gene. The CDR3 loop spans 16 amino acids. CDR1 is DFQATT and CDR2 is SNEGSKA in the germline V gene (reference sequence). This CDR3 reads CSASVVTGTGNYEQYF. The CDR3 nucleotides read TGCAGTGCTAGTGTCGTGACCGGGACAGGGAACTACGAGCAGTACTTC.

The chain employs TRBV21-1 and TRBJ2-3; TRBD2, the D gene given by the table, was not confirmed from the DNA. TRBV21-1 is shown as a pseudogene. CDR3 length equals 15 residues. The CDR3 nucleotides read TGTGCCAGCAAGACCGGGACTAGCGGAACAGATACGCAGTATTTT. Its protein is CASKTGTSGTDTQYF.

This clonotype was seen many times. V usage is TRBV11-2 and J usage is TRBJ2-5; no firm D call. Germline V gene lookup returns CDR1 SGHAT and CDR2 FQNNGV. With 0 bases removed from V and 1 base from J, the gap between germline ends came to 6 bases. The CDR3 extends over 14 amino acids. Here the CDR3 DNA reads TGTGCCAGCAGCTTAGAGAAGCCCCAAGAGACCCAGTACTTC. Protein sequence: CASSLEKPQETQYF.

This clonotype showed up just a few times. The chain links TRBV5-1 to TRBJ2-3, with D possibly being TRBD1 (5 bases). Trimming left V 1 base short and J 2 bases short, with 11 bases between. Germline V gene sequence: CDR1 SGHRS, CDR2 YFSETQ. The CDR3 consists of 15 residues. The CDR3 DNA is TGCGCCAGCAGCTTGACAGGCGACCTCACAGATACGCAGTATTTT. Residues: CASSLTGDLTDTQYF.

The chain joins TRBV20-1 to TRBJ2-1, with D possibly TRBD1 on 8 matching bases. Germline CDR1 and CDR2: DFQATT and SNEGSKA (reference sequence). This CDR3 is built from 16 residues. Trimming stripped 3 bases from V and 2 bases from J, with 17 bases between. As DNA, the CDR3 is TGCAGTGCTAGCCAGGGGGCGGGAGCCCCCTACAATGAGCAGTTCTTC. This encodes CSASQGAGAPYNEQFF.

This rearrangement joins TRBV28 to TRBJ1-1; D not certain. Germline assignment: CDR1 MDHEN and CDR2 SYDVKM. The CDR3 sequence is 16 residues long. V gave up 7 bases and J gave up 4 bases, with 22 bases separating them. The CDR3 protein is CASTLTKWAGGTEAFF. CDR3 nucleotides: TGTGCCAGCACCCTAACGAAGTGGGCGGGAGGCACTGAAGCTTTCTTT.

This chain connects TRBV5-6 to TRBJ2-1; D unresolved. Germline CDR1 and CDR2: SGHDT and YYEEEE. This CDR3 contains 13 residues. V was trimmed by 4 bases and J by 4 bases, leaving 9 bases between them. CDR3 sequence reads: CASSQEMYNEQFF. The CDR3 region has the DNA TGTGCCAGCAGCCAGGAGATGTACAATGAGCAGTTCTTC.

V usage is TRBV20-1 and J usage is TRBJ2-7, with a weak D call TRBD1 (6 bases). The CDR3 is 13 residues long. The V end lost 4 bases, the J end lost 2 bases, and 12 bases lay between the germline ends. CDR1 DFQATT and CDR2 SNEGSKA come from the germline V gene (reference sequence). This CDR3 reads CSAKGVSAYEQYF. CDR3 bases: TGCAGTGCTAAGGGGGTTTCTGCCTACGAGCAGTACTTC.

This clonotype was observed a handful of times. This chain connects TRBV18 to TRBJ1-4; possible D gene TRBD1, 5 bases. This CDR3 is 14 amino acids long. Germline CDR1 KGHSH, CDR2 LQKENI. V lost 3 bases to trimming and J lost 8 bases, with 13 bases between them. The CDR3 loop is CASSPTSWGEKLFF. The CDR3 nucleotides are TGTGCCAGCTCACCGACATCATGGGGGGAAAAACTGTTTTTT.

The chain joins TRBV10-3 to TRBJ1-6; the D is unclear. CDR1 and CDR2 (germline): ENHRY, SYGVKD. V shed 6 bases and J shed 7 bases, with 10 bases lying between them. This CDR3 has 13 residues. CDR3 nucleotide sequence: TGTGCCATCAGCTATGGTAAAAATTCACCCCTCCACTTT. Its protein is CAISYGKNSPLHF.

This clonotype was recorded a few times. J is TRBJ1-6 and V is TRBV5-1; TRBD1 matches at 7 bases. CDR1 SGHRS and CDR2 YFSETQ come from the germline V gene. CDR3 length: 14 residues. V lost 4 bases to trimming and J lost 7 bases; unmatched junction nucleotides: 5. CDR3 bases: TGCGCCAGCAGCGAGGGACAGAGGAATTCACCCCTCCACTTT. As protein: CASSEGQRNSPLHF.

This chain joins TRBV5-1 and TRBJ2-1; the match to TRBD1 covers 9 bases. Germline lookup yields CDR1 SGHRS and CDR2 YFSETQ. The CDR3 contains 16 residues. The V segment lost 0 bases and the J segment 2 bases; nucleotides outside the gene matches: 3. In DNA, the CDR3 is TGCGCCAGCAGCTTGGGTGGGACAGGGCCCTACAATGAGCAGTTCTTC. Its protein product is CASSLGGTGPYNEQFF. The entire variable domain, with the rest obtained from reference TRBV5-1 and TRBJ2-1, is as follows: KAGVTQTPRYLIKTRGQQVTLSCSPISGHRSVSWYQQTPGQGLQFLFEYFSETQRNKGNFPGRFSGRQFSNSRSEMNVSTLELGDSALYLCASSLGGTGPYNEQFFGPGTRLTVL.

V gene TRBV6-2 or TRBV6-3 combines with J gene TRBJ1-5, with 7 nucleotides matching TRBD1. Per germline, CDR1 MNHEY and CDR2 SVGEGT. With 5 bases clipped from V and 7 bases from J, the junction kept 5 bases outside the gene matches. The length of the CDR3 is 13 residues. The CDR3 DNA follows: TGTGCCAGCAGTCGGACAGGACTGCAGCCCCAGCATTTT. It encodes CASSRTGLQPQHF.

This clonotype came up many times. The CDR3 DNA sequence: TGTGCCAGCAGTGGATACAGGGCCAATCAGCCCCAGCATTTT. Its protein is CASSGYRANQPQHF. The chain couples TRBV2 to TRBJ1-5; TRBD1 might be the D (6 bases). The CDR3 is made up of 14 amino acids. Trimming took 4 bases from V and 3 from J, leaving 10 bases between them. CDR1 and CDR2 from the germline V gene are SNHLY and FYNNEI.

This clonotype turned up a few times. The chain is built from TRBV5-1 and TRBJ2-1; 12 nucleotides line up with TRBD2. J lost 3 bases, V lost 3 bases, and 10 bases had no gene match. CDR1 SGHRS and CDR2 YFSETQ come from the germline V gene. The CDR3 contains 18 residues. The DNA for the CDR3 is TGCGCCAGCAGCTGGAGAACCGGGACTAGCGGGCGCTACAATGAGCAGTTCTTC. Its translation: CASSWRTGTSGRYNEQFF.

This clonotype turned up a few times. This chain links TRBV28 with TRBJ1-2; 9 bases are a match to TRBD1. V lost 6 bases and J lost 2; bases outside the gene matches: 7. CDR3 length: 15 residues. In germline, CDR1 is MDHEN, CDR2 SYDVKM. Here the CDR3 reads CASSPLGTGNYGYTF. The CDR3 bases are TGTGCCAGCAGCCCTCTCGGGACAGGGAACTATGGCTACACCTTC.

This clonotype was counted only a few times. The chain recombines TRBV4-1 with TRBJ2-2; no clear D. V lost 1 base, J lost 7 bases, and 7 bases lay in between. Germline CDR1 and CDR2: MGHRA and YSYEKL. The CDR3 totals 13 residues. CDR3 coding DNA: TGCGCCAGCAGCCAAGCACGAGGCGGGGAGCTGTTTTTT. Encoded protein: CASSQARGGELFF.

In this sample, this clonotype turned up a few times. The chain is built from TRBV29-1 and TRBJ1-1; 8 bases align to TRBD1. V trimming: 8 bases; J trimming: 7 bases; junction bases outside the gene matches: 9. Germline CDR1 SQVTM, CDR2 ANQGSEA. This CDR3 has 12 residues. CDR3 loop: CSQRAGGGEAFF. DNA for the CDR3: TGCAGCCAAAGGGCAGGGGGCGGTGAAGCTTTCTTT.

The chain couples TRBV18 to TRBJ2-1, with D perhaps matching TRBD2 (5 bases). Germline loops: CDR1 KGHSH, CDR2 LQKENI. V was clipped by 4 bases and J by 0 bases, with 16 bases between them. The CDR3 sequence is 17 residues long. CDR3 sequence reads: CASSLYFAGLSYNEQFF. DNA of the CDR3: TGTGCCAGCTCACTATATTTTGCGGGCCTCTCCTACAATGAGCAGTTCTTC. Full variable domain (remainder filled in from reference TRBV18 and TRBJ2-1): NAGVMQNPRHLVRRRGQEARLRCSPMKGHSHVYWYRQLPEEGLKFMVYLQKENIIDESGMPKERFSAEFPKEGPSILRIQQVVRGDSAAYFCASSLYFAGLSYNEQFFGPGTRLTVL.

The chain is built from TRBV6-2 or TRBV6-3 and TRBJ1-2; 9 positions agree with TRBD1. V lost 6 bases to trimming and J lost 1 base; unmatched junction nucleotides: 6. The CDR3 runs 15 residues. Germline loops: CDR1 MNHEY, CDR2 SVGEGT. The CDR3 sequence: CASSSGTGNNYGYTF. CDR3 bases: TGTGCCAGCAGCTCCGGGACAGGGAATAACTATGGCTACACCTTC.

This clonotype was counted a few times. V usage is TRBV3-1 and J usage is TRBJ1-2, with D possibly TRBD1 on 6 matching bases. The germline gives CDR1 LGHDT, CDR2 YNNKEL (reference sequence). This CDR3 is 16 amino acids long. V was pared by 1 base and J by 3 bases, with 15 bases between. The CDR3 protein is CASSQGNREADYGYTF. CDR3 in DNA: TGTGCCAGCAGCCAAGGCAACAGGGAGGCCGACTATGGCTACACCTTC. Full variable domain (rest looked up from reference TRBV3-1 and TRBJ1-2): DTAVSQTPKYLVTQMGNDKSIKCEQNLGHDTMYWYKQDSKKFLKIMFSYNNKELIINETVPNRFSPKSPDKAHLNLHINSLELGDSAVYFCASSQGNREADYGYTFGSGTRLTVV.

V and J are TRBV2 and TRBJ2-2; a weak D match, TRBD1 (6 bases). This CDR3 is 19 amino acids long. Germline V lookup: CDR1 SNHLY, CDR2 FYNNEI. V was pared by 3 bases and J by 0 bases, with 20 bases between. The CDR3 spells CASSDNREIIKANTGELFF. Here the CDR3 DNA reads TGTGCCAGCAGTGATAACAGGGAAATAATAAAAGCGAACACCGGGGAGCTGTTTTTT.

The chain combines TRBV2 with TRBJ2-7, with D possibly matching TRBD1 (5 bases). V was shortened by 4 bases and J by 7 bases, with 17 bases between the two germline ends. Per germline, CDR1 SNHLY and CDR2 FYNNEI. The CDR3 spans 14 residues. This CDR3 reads CASSARVLSREQYF. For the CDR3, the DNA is TGTGCCAGCAGTGCCAGGGTTTTGTCCCGGGAGCAGTACTTC. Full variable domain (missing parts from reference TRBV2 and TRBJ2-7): EPEVTQTPSHQVTQMGQEVILRCVPISNHLYFYWYRQILGQKVEFLVSFYNNEISEKSEIFDDQFSVERPDGSNFTLKIRSTKLEDSAMYFCASSARVLSREQYFGPGTRLTVT.